Listed below are T cell receptor beta chains from one sample, sequenced in a study of T cells in Graves' hyperthyroidism and ophthalmopathy. TCRdb ran MiXCR on the multiplex PCR reads and lists one entry per CDR3 protein. The sample consists of about 55,000 distinct CDR3 sequences, roughly 58% of them appearing once. Sequences were obtained from blood. These receptors were collected from a woman in her sixties or seventies with Graves' ophthalmopathy. CDR3s include the opening cysteine and the closing phenylalanine or tryptophan. D genes are given only for firm matches. A row's size may be missing; if present it is once, few, many or a size class.

clone_size: many; d_call: NA; j_call: TRBJ2-5; v_call: TRBV4-1; cdr3_nt: TGCGCCAGCAGCCAAGATGGTCTGGGGAGTAACCAAGAGACCCAGTACTTC; cdr3_aa: CASSQDGLGSNQETQYF
clone_size: medium-sized; d_call: NA; j_call: TRBJ1-6; v_call: TRBV19; cdr3_nt: TGTGCCAGTAGAGAGGGACGGAATTCACCCCTCCACTTT; cdr3_aa: CASREGRNSPLHF
clone_size: NA; d_call: NA; j_call: TRBJ2-2; v_call: TRBV20-1; cdr3_nt: TGCAGTGCTAGAACAGGGACTATTGAAACCGGGGAGCTGTTTTTT; cdr3_aa: CSARTGTIETGELFF
clone_size: many; d_call: TRBD1; j_call: TRBJ2-1; v_call: TRBV10-3; cdr3_nt: TGTGCCATCAGTGAGGGACAGGGGCCTTACAATGAGCAGTTCTTC; cdr3_aa: CAISEGQGPYNEQFF
clone_size: NA; d_call: NA; j_call: TRBJ1-2; v_call: TRBV2; cdr3_nt: TGTGCCAGCAGCCTCTTATTGGCACAGGGAAGGGGCCTTTGGCGCTATGGCTACACCTTC; cdr3_aa: CASSLLLAQGRGLWRYGYTF
clone_size: NA; d_call: TRBD2; j_call: TRBJ2-7; v_call: TRBV20-1; cdr3_nt: TGCAGTGCTAGAGGGGGACTAGCGAGGCAGTACTTC; cdr3_aa: CSARGGLARQYF
clone_size: once; d_call: TRBD1; j_call: TRBJ2-2; v_call: TRBV7-6; cdr3_nt: TGTGCCAGCAGCGTCGGGACAGGGAGCACCGGGGAGCTGTTTTTT; cdr3_aa: CASSVGTGSTGELFF
clone_size: few; d_call: NA; j_call: TRBJ1-3; v_call: TRBV20-1; cdr3_nt: TGCAGTGCTAGCTACGGGACTTTTGGAAACACCATATATTTT; cdr3_aa: CSASYGTFGNTIYF
clone_size: many; d_call: NA; j_call: TRBJ1-1; v_call: TRBV6-1; cdr3_nt: TGTGCCAGCAGTGAACGAGGCGCCCTGAACACTGAAGCTTTCTTT; cdr3_aa: CASSERGALNTEAFF
clone_size: many; d_call: TRBD2; j_call: TRBJ2-3; v_call: TRBV11-3; cdr3_nt: TGTGCCAGCAGCTCGGGACTAGCGGGGAGGACTACGCAGTATTTT; cdr3_aa: CASSSGLAGRTTQYF
clone_size: few; d_call: NA; j_call: TRBJ2-2; v_call: TRBV5-1; cdr3_nt: TGCGCCAGCAGCTTGGTACAGATAGGGGAGCTGTTTTTT; cdr3_aa: CASSLVQIGELFF
clone_size: few; d_call: NA; j_call: TRBJ1-5; v_call: TRBV28; cdr3_nt: TGTGCCAGCAGTCTCAATCAGCCCCAGCATTTT; cdr3_aa: CASSLNQPQHF
clone_size: once; d_call: NA; j_call: TRBJ2-5; v_call: TRBV19; cdr3_nt: TGTGCCAGTAGTATAAGGAGGAGCGGTGTAGAGACCCAGTACTTC; cdr3_aa: CASSIRRSGVETQYF
clone_size: NA; d_call: TRBD1; j_call: TRBJ1-4; v_call: TRBV7-9; cdr3_nt: TGTGCCAGCAGCTTCACAGGGGGGACTAATGAAAAACTGTTTTTT; cdr3_aa: CASSFTGGTNEKLFF
clone_size: NA; d_call: TRBD1; j_call: TRBJ2-3; v_call: TRBV19; cdr3_nt: TGTGCCAGTAGTCTCACCGGGACAGGGGACCAGTATTTT; cdr3_aa: CASSLTGTGDQYF
clone_size: once; d_call: NA; j_call: TRBJ1-5; v_call: TRBV6-6; cdr3_nt: TGTGCCAGCAGTTACCGGGGCAGGGACAATCAGCCCCAGCATTTT; cdr3_aa: CASSYRGRDNQPQHF
clone_size: many; d_call: NA; j_call: TRBJ1-1; v_call: TRBV20-1; cdr3_nt: TGCAGTGCCCCTCGACAGGACTCAATGAACACTGAAGCTTTCTTT; cdr3_aa: CSAPRQDSMNTEAFF
clone_size: NA; d_call: NA; j_call: TRBJ2-5; v_call: TRBV12-3/TRBV12-4; cdr3_nt: TGTGCCAGCAGTTTTTCTCAGGTGAACCAAGAGACCCAGTACTTC; cdr3_aa: CASSFSQVNQETQYF
clone_size: few; d_call: TRBD1; j_call: TRBJ1-5; v_call: TRBV15; cdr3_nt: TGTGCCACCAGCAGGGACAGGGAGAATCAGCCCCAGCATTTT; cdr3_aa: CATSRDRENQPQHF
clone_size: NA; d_call: TRBD2; j_call: TRBJ2-6; v_call: TRBV7-9; cdr3_nt: TGTGCCAGCACGAGTAACGGGAGGGCCTATGGGGCCAGCGTCCTGACTTTC; cdr3_aa: CASTSNGRAYGASVLTF
clone_size: many; d_call: TRBD1; j_call: TRBJ1-2; v_call: TRBV5-1; cdr3_nt: TGCGCCAGCAGCCCGGACAGGGGGCAGGGTGGCTACACCTTC; cdr3_aa: CASSPDRGQGGYTF
clone_size: NA; d_call: TRBD1; j_call: TRBJ2-1; v_call: TRBV7-9; cdr3_nt: TGTGCCAGCAGTCGACAGGGACAGGGAGACAATGAGCAGTTCTTC; cdr3_aa: CASSRQGQGDNEQFF
clone_size: many; d_call: TRBD1; j_call: TRBJ1-4; v_call: TRBV12-3/TRBV12-4; cdr3_nt: TGTGCCAGCACCTCGCGGCTGGACAGGTTCAATGAAAAACTGTTTTTT; cdr3_aa: CASTSRLDRFNEKLFF
clone_size: many; d_call: NA; j_call: TRBJ2-7; v_call: TRBV11-2; cdr3_nt: TGTGCCAGCAGTTTACAGGGTTACGAGCAGTACTTC; cdr3_aa: CASSLQGYEQYF
clone_size: NA; d_call: NA; j_call: TRBJ1-2; v_call: TRBV20-1; cdr3_nt: TGCAGTGCTAGATCCGTTATCTCTGGAAACACCTTC; cdr3_aa: CSARSVISGNTF
clone_size: NA; d_call: NA; j_call: TRBJ2-5; v_call: TRBV4-1; cdr3_nt: TGCGCCAGCAGCCCACCAAGAAGGGGGACTTTCCAAGAGACCCAGTACTTC; cdr3_aa: CASSPPRRGTFQETQYF
clone_size: NA; d_call: TRBD2; j_call: TRBJ2-1; v_call: TRBV27; cdr3_nt: TGTGCCAGCAGTCGCGGGACTAGCGGGAGGTATGAGCAGTTCTTC; cdr3_aa: CASSRGTSGRYEQFF
clone_size: many; d_call: NA; j_call: TRBJ2-7; v_call: TRBV4-3; cdr3_nt: TGCGCCAGCAGCCAAGAGCCTAACCCCTACGAGCAGTACTTC; cdr3_aa: CASSQEPNPYEQYF
clone_size: NA; d_call: NA; j_call: TRBJ1-3; v_call: TRBV28; cdr3_nt: TGTGCCAGCAGTTTGGGGCTAGCGAGTTCCATATATTTT; cdr3_aa: CASSLGLASSIYF
clone_size: NA; d_call: NA; j_call: TRBJ2-2; v_call: TRBV20-1; cdr3_nt: TGCAGTGCCTCCGGGACCCCGACCGGGGAGCTGTTTTTT; cdr3_aa: CSASGTPTGELFF
clone_size: many; d_call: NA; j_call: TRBJ1-5; v_call: TRBV6-6; cdr3_nt: TGTGCCAGCAGTTACAGCCCAGATAGGAATCAGCCCCAGCATTTT; cdr3_aa: CASSYSPDRNQPQHF
clone_size: NA; d_call: NA; j_call: TRBJ2-7; v_call: TRBV7-8; cdr3_nt: NA; cdr3_aa: CASSFYICSVQGLAGVYEQYF
clone_size: many; d_call: TRBD1; j_call: TRBJ1-4; v_call: TRBV19; cdr3_nt: TGTGCCAGTACCGACAGGGGGCGAATTGAAAAACTGTTTTTT; cdr3_aa: CASTDRGRIEKLFF
clone_size: many; d_call: TRBD2; j_call: TRBJ2-3; v_call: TRBV5-1; cdr3_nt: TGCGCCAGCAGCCGCGGACTAGCGGGAGTGGGGGATATGCAGTATTTT; cdr3_aa: CASSRGLAGVGDMQYF
clone_size: many; d_call: NA; j_call: TRBJ2-1; v_call: TRBV11-2; cdr3_nt: TGTGCCAGCAGGGACAGATCCAGCGATGAGCAGTTCTTC; cdr3_aa: CASRDRSSDEQFF
clone_size: NA; d_call: NA; j_call: TRBJ2-5; v_call: TRBV28; cdr3_nt: TGTGCCAGCAGTTCTCTTCCAGAGACCCAGTACTTC; cdr3_aa: CASSSLPETQYF
clone_size: NA; d_call: TRBD2; j_call: TRBJ2-1; v_call: TRBV2; cdr3_nt: TGTGCCAGCAGTGAACACTCCAGCGGGAGCTCCTACAATGAGCAGTTCTTC; cdr3_aa: CASSEHSSGSSYNEQFF
clone_size: medium-sized; d_call: NA; j_call: TRBJ2-6; v_call: TRBV29-1; cdr3_nt: TGCAGCGTTCCGAGCGGATCTGGGGCCAACGTCCTGACTTTC; cdr3_aa: CSVPSGSGANVLTF
clone_size: NA; d_call: TRBD1; j_call: TRBJ2-7; v_call: TRBV7-6; cdr3_nt: TGTGGCAGCAGCTCCAGGACAGGGGCTGCCTACGAGCAGTACTTC; cdr3_aa: CGSSSRTGAAYEQYF
clone_size: many; d_call: NA; j_call: TRBJ2-1; v_call: TRBV4-1; cdr3_nt: TGCGCCAGCAGCCAAGATCCCCGTCCCGGGGTTGAGCAGTTCTTC; cdr3_aa: CASSQDPRPGVEQFF
clone_size: NA; d_call: TRBD1; j_call: TRBJ1-6; v_call: TRBV2; cdr3_nt: TGTGCCAGCAGTGCAGGGGGCAGGGCCCTCCACTTT; cdr3_aa: CASSAGGRALHF
clone_size: many; d_call: NA; j_call: TRBJ2-7; v_call: TRBV7-2; cdr3_nt: TGTGCCAGCAGCCACCTTGCGGGTCGGGTGTCCTACGAGCAGTACTTC; cdr3_aa: CASSHLAGRVSYEQYF
clone_size: NA; d_call: NA; j_call: TRBJ1-2; v_call: TRBV7-9; cdr3_nt: TGTGCCAGCAGCTTAGCAGGGAGTGGGATATCTGGCTACACCTTC; cdr3_aa: CASSLAGSGISGYTF
clone_size: NA; d_call: TRBD1; j_call: TRBJ2-1; v_call: TRBV28; cdr3_nt: TGTGCCAGCAGTTTCCGGGACAGCCTTAATGAGCAGTTCTTC; cdr3_aa: CASSFRDSLNEQFF
clone_size: NA; d_call: NA; j_call: TRBJ2-3; v_call: TRBV6-5; cdr3_nt: TGTGCCAGCAGTTATAGGTCCGCGCCCGCCACAGATACGCAGTATTTT; cdr3_aa: CASSYRSAPATDTQYF